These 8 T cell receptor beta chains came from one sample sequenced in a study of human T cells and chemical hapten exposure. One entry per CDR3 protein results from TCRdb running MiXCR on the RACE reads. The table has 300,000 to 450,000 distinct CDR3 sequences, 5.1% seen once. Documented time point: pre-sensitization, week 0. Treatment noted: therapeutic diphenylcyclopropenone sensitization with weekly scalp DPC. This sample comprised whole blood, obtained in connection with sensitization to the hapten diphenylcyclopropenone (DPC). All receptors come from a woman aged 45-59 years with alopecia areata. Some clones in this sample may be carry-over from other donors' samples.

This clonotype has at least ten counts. The CDR3 DNA follows: TGTGCCAGCAGCCAAGAGGTCGGACTATCATTAGCTGAGCAGTTCTTC. Translating it yields CASSQEVGLSLAEQFF. The rearrangement joins TRBV3-1 to TRBJ2-1; D possibly corresponds to TRBD2 (6 bases). Between the trimmed V and J ends, which lost 0 bases and 9 bases, there was a span of 18 bases. The CDR3 has 16 residues. CDR1 is LGHDT and CDR2 is YNNKEL in the germline V gene (reference sequence).

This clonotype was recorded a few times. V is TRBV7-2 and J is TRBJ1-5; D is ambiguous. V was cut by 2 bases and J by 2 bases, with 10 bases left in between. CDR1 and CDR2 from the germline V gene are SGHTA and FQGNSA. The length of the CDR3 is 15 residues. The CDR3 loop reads CASSLRRTRNQPQHF. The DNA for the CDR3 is TGTGCCAGCAGCTTACGCAGGACTCGCAATCAGCCCCAGCATTTT.

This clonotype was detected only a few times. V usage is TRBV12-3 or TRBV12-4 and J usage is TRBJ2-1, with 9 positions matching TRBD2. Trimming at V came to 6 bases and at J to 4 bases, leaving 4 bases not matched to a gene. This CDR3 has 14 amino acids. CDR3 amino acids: CASRPTSGYNEQFF. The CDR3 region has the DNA TGTGCCAGCAGACCGACTAGCGGATACAATGAGCAGTTCTTC.

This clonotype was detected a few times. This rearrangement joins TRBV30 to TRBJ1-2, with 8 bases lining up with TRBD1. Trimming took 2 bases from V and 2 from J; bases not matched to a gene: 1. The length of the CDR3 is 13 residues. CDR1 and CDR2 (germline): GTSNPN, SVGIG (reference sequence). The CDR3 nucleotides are TGTGCCTGGAGTCGACAGGGGAACTATGGCTACACCTTC. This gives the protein CAWSRQGNYGYTF.

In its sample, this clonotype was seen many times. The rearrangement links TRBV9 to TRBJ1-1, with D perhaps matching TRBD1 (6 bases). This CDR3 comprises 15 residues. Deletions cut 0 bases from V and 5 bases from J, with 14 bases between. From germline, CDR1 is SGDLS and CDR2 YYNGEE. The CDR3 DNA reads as TGTGCCAGCAGCGTAGATGGGGGCTGGGGGACTGAAGCTTTCTTT. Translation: CASSVDGGWGTEAFF.

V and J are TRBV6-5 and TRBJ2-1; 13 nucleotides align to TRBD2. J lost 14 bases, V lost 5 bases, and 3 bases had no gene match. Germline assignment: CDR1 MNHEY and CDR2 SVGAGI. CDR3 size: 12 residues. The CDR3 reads CASSPTSGGEFF. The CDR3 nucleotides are TGTGCCAGCAGTCCAACTAGCGGGGGGGAGTTCTTC.

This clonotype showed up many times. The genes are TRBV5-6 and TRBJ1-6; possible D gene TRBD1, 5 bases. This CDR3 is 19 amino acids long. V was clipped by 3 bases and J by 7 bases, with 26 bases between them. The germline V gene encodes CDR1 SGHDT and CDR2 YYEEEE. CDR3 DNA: TGTGCCAGCAGCTCGAGACAGTGGGATAAGTTGGAAGCAAATTCACCCCTCCACTTT. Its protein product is CASSSRQWDKLEANSPLHF.

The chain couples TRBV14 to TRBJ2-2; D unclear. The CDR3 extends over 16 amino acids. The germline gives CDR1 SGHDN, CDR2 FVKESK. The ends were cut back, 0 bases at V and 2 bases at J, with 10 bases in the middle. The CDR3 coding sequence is TGTGCCAGCAGCCAAGATCCGGACGGAAACACCGGGGAGCTGTTTTTT. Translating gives CASSQDPDGNTGELFF. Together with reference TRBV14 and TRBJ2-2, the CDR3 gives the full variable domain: EAGVTQFPSHSVIEKGQTVTLRCDPISGHDNLYWYRRVMGKEIKFLLHFVKESKQDESGMPNNRFLAERTGGTYSTLKVQPAELEDSGVYFCASSQDPDGNTGELFFGEGSRLTVL.